The 28 T cell receptor beta chains below were found in one sample sequenced in a study of CD8+ T cells in alopecia areata. Extracted RNA was reverse transcribed into cDNA, the sequencing template. The repertoire was sequenced with immunoSEQ multiplex PCR; TCRdb's copy has only in-frame clones and lacks some. The sample has approximately 170,000 clones; about 60% are singletons. The treatment is: oral pan-JAK inhibitor, 5-10 mg twice daily. The input for sequencing was CD4+ T cells sorted from blood, taken at week 24, from a patient treated with tofacitinib. The receptors were sampled from a human donor with alopecia areata.

The chain joins TRBV19 to TRBJ2-6; D remains unclear. This CDR3 region has 17 residues. V was pared by 3 bases and J by 0 bases, with 12 bases between. Germline lookup yields CDR1 LNHDA and CDR2 SQIVND (reference sequence). CDR3 in amino acids: CASSIATLLSGANVLTF. The CDR3 coding sequence is TGTGCCAGTAGTATTGCCACTCTACTCTCTGGGGCCAACGTCCTGACTTTC.

A remark on this clone: The sample carries other DNA sequences with the same CDR3. V and J are TRBV2 and TRBJ1-2; the match to TRBD1 covers 7 bases. This CDR3 region has 13 residues. V trimming: 3 bases; J trimming: 5 bases; junction bases outside the gene matches: 3. CDR1 is SNHLY and CDR2 is FYNNEI in the germline V gene. This CDR3 is CASSDRTGYGYTF. The CDR3 region has the DNA TGTGCCAGCAGTGATCGGACAGGATATGGCTACACCTTC.

The V gene is TRBV21-1, the J gene TRBJ2-7; the listed D gene, TRBD1, was not tested against the DNA. TRBV21-1 is a known pseudogene. The CDR3 consists of 12 residues. The CDR3 nucleotides are TGTGCCAGAGCATCAGGATTCTACGAGCAGTACTTC. Translation gives CARASGFYEQYF.

This clone was seen many times. The CDR3 loop reads CASSQGTISTDTQYF. As DNA, the CDR3 is TGTGCCAGCAGCCAGGGGACTATCAGCACAGATACGCAGTATTTT. This rearrangement joins TRBV7-9 to TRBJ2-3, with D possibly matching TRBD2 (7 bases). The ends were cut back, 5 bases at V and 0 bases at J, with 12 bases in the middle. Germline-derived CDR1 and CDR2 are SEHNR and FQNEAQ (reference sequence). The CDR3 contains 15 residues.

The chain has TRBV5-6 and TRBJ2-1; no clear D gene. The CDR3 length is 16 residues. Trimming shortened V by 4 bases and J by 0 bases, and 14 bases separated the two germline ends. Germline V CDR1 and CDR2: SGHDT, YYEEEE. The CDR3 DNA sequence: TGTGCCAGCAGCCCCCAAGAGCCCAGCTCCTACAATGAGCAGTTCTTC. It encodes CASSPQEPSSYNEQFF.

This chain connects TRBV27 to TRBJ2-7; TRBD2 agrees at 8 bases. V shed 6 bases, J shed 4 bases, and the junction held 8 bases outside the gene matches. CDR3 length: 14 amino acids. Germline CDR1 is MNHEY and CDR2 is SMNVEV (reference sequence). CDR3 nucleotides: TGTGCCAGCAGGCTAGCGGGTCCGAATTACGAGCAGTACTTC. Translated: CASRLAGPNYEQYF.

The chain joins TRBV5-5 to TRBJ2-5; D might be TRBD1 (7 bases). V lost 0 bases, J lost 5 bases, and 17 bases lay in between. The CDR3 sequence is 16 residues long. Per germline, CDR1 SGHKS and CDR2 YYEKEE (reference sequence). This chain's CDR3 is CASSLVAGGGMETQYF. CDR3 nucleotides: TGTGCCAGCAGCTTGGTGGCAGGGGGAGGTATGGAGACCCAGTACTTC.

J is TRBJ2-5 and V is TRBV5-1, with D tentatively TRBD1 (5 bases). Germline assignment: CDR1 SGHRS and CDR2 YFSETQ. V lost 2 bases, J lost 7 bases, and 6 bases lay in between. This CDR3 contains 11 residues. In DNA form, the CDR3 reads TGCGCCAGCAGCTTTCAGGGGACCCAGTACTTC. This sequence encodes CASSFQGTQYF.

This sequence joins TRBV7-9 and TRBJ1-4; D ambiguous. V lost 4 bases to trimming and J lost 0 bases, with 6 bases between them. Per the germline V gene, CDR1 is SEHNR and CDR2 is FQNEAQ (reference sequence). The CDR3 totals 14 residues. The CDR3 DNA reads as TGTGCCAGCAGCTCCGGTGCAACTAATGAAAAACTGTTTTTT. This translates into CASSSGATNEKLFF.

In DNA, the CDR3 is TGTGCCAGCAGCGCCCCACTGGGAGCTGAGCAGTTCTTC. This encodes CASSAPLGAEQFF. The J gene is TRBJ2-1, the V gene TRBV7-3; D perhaps matches TRBD2 (5 bases). The CDR3 is 13 residues long. CDR1 is SGHTA and CDR2 is FQGTGA in the germline V gene. V was shortened by 5 bases and J by 9 bases, with 14 bases between the two germline ends.

The rearrangement joins TRBV25-1 to TRBJ2-2; TRBD1 matches 9 bases. The CDR3 contains 17 residues. The ends lost 2 bases at V and 5 bases at J; junction bases unmatched: 9. Germline CDR1 MGHDK, CDR2 SYGVNS. CDR3 in DNA: TGTGCCAGCAGTGAAAATCCACTGACAGGGGGGACCGGGGAGCTGTTTTTT. The encoded protein is CASSENPLTGGTGELFF.

The chain joins TRBV27 to TRBJ1-1, with D perhaps matching TRBD1 (6 bases). Germline V gene lookup returns CDR1 MNHEY and CDR2 SMNVEV (reference sequence). The CDR3 loop spans 14 amino acids. Trimming stripped 6 bases from V and 1 base from J, with 12 bases between. The CDR3 reads CASSRPDRNTEAFF. In DNA form, the CDR3 reads TGTGCCAGCAGCCGACCGGACAGGAACACTGAAGCTTTCTTT.

The CDR3, as DNA: TGTGCTAGTCATTCAGGAACTGAAGCTTTCTTT. Translating it yields CASHSGTEAFF. J is TRBJ1-1 and V is TRBV12-5; D gene unclear. Trimming removed 8 bases from V and 5 bases from J, with 9 bases in between. This CDR3 has 11 residues. Germline assignment: CDR1 LGHNT and CDR2 FRNRAP.

The J gene is TRBJ1-1, the V gene TRBV6-6, with TRBD1 matching over 9 bases. The V and J ends lost 7 bases and 6 bases, in that order; junction bases with no gene match: 12. The length of the CDR3 is 15 residues. The germline CDR1 and CDR2 sequences are MNHNY and SVGAGI (reference sequence). CDR3 region: CASISGQGWEAEAFF. The CDR3 DNA is TGTGCCAGCATCTCCGGACAGGGGTGGGAGGCTGAAGCTTTCTTT.

This clone came up a few times. CDR3 coding DNA: TGCAGCGGGGGAACCCGACTTGCGGGGGGGACAGATACGCAGTATTTT. It is translated as CSGGTRLAGGTDTQYF. The chain links TRBV29-1 to TRBJ2-3; 9 bases fit TRBD2. This CDR3 is built from 16 residues. Looked up from germline, CDR1 is SQVTM and CDR2 is ANQGSEA. V shed 7 bases, J shed 3 bases, and the junction held 14 bases outside the gene matches.

The gene calls are TRBV29-1 and TRBJ2-2; 10 bases align to TRBD1. The CDR3 has 15 residues. Germline V lookup: CDR1 SQVTM, CDR2 ANQGSEA. Losses at the gene ends were 4 bases for V and 4 bases for J; bases not matched to a gene: 6. The CDR3 DNA reads as TGCAGCGTTGGCGTGGACAGGGGGAGCACCGGGGAGCTGTTTTTT. It specifies CSVGVDRGSTGELFF.

The chain joins TRBV10-1 to TRBJ2-7, with D perhaps being TRBD1 or TRBD2 (5 bases each). Looked up from germline, CDR1 is WNHNN and CDR2 is SYGVQD (reference sequence). The CDR3 runs to 13 residues. The V end was cut by 7 bases, the J end by 3 bases, with 13 bases between. The CDR3 region has the DNA TGCGCCAGCAAGGGGACGGACGTCTACGAGCAGTACTTC. It encodes CASKGTDVYEQYF.

The rearrangement joins TRBV5-1 to TRBJ2-5; no clear D. This CDR3 is 16 amino acids long. CDR1 and CDR2 from the germline V gene are SGHRS and YFSETQ. V shed 0 bases and J shed 2 bases, with 14 bases lying between them. In DNA, the CDR3 is TGCGCCAGCAGCTTGGCACGGCAGGCAATTCAAGAGACCCAGTACTTC. Translating it yields CASSLARQAIQETQYF.

The chain links TRBV29-1 to TRBJ2-5; D perhaps matches TRBD2 (6 bases). Trimming stripped 4 bases from V and 3 bases from J, with 15 bases between. Germline loops: CDR1 SQVTM, CDR2 ANQGSEA. There are 14 residues in the CDR3. The CDR3 DNA is TGCAGCGTTGGCGGGAAGACGAGAAAAGAGACCCAGTACTTC. This gives the protein CSVGGKTRKETQYF.

V and J are TRBV4-2 and TRBJ1-5; maybe TRBD1 (5 bases). Deletions cut 2 bases from V and 4 bases from J, with 15 bases between. The germline V gene encodes CDR1 LGHNA and CDR2 YNFKEQ. This CDR3 contains 16 residues. The chain's CDR3 is CASSQTIRQRNQPQHF. Here the CDR3 DNA reads TGTGCCAGCAGCCAAACCATTAGACAGCGGAATCAGCCCCAGCATTTT.

The chain recombines TRBV6-1 with TRBJ2-7, with TRBD1 as a possible D gene (5 bases). The CDR3 contains 11 residues. Deletions cut 8 bases from V and 4 bases from J, with 9 bases between. The germline CDR1 and CDR2 sequences are MNHNS and SASEGT. CDR3 in DNA: TGTGCCAGCGAGCGACAGTACGAGCAGTACTTC. Protein product: CASERQYEQYF.

This clone was seen more than once but under ten times. The V and J genes are TRBV18 and TRBJ1-2; possible D gene TRBD1, 5 bases. V lost 1 base and J 0 bases, leaving 6 bases between the germline ends. From germline, CDR1 is KGHSH and CDR2 LQKENI. This CDR3 contains 14 residues. The CDR3 sequence: CASSPLQANYGYTF. CDR3 nucleotides: TGTGCCAGCTCACCACTACAGGCTAACTATGGCTACACCTTC.

The chain combines TRBV30 with TRBJ2-7, with a tentative D call TRBD2 (5 bases). V was trimmed by 1 base and J by 2 bases, leaving 18 bases between them. This CDR3 contains 16 residues. Germline CDR1 GTSNPN, CDR2 SVGIG (reference sequence). CDR3: CAWSELRGSIPYEQYF. The CDR3 DNA is TGTGCCTGGAGTGAGCTACGGGGATCCATCCCCTACGAGCAGTACTTC.

Notes on this clone: The same CDR3 is also encoded by other DNA sequences in this sample. The chain recombines TRBV29-1 with TRBJ2-7; D call uncertain. The V end lost 4 bases, the J end lost 1 base, and 5 bases lay between the germline ends. This CDR3 has 11 amino acids. CDR1 is SQVTM and CDR2 is ANQGSEA in the germline V gene. CDR3 sequence (DNA): TGCAGCGTTGTAGGGTCCTACGAGCAGTACTTC. Translating it yields CSVVGSYEQYF.

This sequence joins TRBV27 and TRBJ2-4; D is unclear. The V end was cut by 0 bases, the J end by 1 base, with 10 bases between. From germline, CDR1 is MNHEY and CDR2 SMNVEV (reference sequence). The CDR3 has 16 residues. CDR3 DNA sequence: TGTGCCAGCAGTTTATCGCCCGGGCTGGCCAAAAACATTCAGTACTTC. This sequence encodes CASSLSPGLAKNIQYF.

In its sample, this clone was seen once. An end of the junction differs from the germline gene, which may be a read error. The rearrangement uses TRBV2 and TRBJ1-5; D gene uncertain. Germline V gives CDR1 SNHLY, CDR2 FYNNEI. This CDR3 comprises 12 residues. CDR3 in DNA: TGTGCCAGCAGTGAAGCCAATCGGCCCCAGCATTTT. Translating gives CASSEANRPQHF.

The chain combines TRBV30 with TRBJ2-7; D unresolved. Trimming cost V 0 bases and J 6 bases, with 9 bases left between them. Looked up from germline, CDR1 is GTSNPN and CDR2 is SVGIG (reference sequence). CDR3 length equals 12 residues. CDR3 sequence reads: CAWSVQPVEQYF. CDR3 coding DNA: TGTGCCTGGAGTGTACAGCCGGTCGAGCAGTACTTC.

The chain couples TRBV2 to TRBJ1-2, with D perhaps TRBD1 (5 bases). The CDR3 covers 13 residues. The V gene lost 1 base and the J gene lost 4 bases, with 7 bases spanning the gap. In germline, CDR1 is SNHLY, CDR2 FYNNEI. CDR3 DNA sequence: TGTGCCAGCAGTGAAGATCAGGGCTATGGCTACACCTTC. Its protein product is CASSEDQGYGYTF.